This TCR beta chain derives from a study of cytomegalovirus exposure and HLA in healthy donors. Background on the study: Previous work identified roughly 120 million unique TCR beta sequences from about 179 million T cells.

60 Vbeta and 13 Jbeta primers were used in PCR. TCRdb keeps only in-frame clones here, not all; method: immunoSEQ multiplex PCR. The sample has approximately 140,000 clones, roughly 80% seen once. As for the donors, each was a healthy bone marrow donor. The V gene's germline CDR1 is SNHLY and CDR2 FYNNEI. CDR3 length: 16 amino acids. With 6 bases clipped from V and 7 bases from J, the junction kept 11 bases outside the gene matches. The gene calls are TRBV2 and TRBJ2-2, with 10 bases matching TRBD1. The sequenced sample consisted of PBMCs. This clonotype was sampled from a young man in good health and CMV-seronegative. The DNA for the CDR3 is TGTGCCAGCAGCGTTCTGACAGGGGGCAAGGGCGGGGAGCTGTTTTTT. It is translated as CASSVLTGGKGGELFF.